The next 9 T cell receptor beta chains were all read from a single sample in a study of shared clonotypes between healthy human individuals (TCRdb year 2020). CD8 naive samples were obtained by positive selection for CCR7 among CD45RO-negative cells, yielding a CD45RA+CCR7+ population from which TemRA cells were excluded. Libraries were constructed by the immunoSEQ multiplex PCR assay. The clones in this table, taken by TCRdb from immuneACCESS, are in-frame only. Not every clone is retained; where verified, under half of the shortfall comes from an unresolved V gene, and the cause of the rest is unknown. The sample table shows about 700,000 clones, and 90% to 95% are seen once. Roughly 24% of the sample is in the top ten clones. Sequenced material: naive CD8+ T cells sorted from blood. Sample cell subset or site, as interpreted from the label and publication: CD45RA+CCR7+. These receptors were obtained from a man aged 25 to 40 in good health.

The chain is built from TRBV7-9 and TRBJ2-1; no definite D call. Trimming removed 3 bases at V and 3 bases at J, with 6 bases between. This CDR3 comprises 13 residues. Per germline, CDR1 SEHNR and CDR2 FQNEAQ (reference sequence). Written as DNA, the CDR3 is TGTGCCAGCAGCTTTGATGGCTACAATGAGCAGTTCTTC. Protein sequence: CASSFDGYNEQFF.

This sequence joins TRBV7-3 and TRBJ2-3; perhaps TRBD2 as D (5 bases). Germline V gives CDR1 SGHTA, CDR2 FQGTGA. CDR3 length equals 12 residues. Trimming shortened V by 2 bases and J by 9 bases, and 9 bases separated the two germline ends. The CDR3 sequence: CASSLGRGTQYF. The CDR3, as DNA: TGTGCCAGCAGCTTAGGTCGCGGGACGCAGTATTTT.

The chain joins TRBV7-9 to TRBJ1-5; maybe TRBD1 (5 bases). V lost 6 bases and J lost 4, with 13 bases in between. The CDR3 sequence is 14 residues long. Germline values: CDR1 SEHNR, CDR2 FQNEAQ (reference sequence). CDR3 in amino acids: CASSQGALNQPQHF. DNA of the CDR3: TGTGCCAGCAGTCAAGGGGCTCTAAATCAGCCCCAGCATTTT. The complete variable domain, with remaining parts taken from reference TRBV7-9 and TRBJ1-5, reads DTGVSQNPRHKITKRGQNVTFRCDPISEHNRLYWYRQTLGQGPEFLTYFQNEAQLEKSRLLSDRFSAERPKGSFSTLEIQRTEQGDSAMYLCASSQGALNQPQHFGDGTRLSIL.

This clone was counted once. The CDR3 nucleotides read TGTGCCAGCAGTTCGTCGGCCCCCACGGGCAATGAGCAGTTCTTC. It specifies CASSSSAPTGNEQFF. The chain carries TRBV2 and TRBJ2-1; D is unclear. V was trimmed by 5 bases and J by 6 bases, leaving 17 bases between them. Germline V lookup: CDR1 SNHLY, CDR2 FYNNEI. The CDR3 spans 15 residues.

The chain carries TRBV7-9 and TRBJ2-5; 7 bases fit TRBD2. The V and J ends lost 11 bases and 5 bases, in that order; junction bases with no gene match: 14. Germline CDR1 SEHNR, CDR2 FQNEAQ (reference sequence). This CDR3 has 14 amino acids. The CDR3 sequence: CASSDGGSMETQYF. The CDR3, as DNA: TGTGCCTCTTCTGACGGCGGGAGTATGGAGACCCAGTACTTC.

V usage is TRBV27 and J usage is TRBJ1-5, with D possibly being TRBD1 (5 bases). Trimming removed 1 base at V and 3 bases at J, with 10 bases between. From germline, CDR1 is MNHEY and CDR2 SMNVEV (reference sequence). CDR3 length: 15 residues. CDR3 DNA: TGTGCCAGCAGTTTATTGCCCAGGGACAATCAGCCCCAGCATTTT. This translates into CASSLLPRDNQPQHF.

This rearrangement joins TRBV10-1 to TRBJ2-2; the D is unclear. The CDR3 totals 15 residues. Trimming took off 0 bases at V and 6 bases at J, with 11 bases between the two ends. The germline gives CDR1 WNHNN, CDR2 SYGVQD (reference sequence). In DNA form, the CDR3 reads TGCGCCAGCAGTGAGTCGGTACCCCCACCCGGGGAGCTGTTTTTT. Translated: CASSESVPPPGELFF.

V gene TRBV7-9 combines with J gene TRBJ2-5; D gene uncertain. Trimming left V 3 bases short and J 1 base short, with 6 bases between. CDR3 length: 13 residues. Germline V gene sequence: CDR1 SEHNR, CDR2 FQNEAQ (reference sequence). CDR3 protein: CASSFGSQETQYF. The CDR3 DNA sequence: TGTGCCAGCAGCTTCGGCAGCCAAGAGACCCAGTACTTC.

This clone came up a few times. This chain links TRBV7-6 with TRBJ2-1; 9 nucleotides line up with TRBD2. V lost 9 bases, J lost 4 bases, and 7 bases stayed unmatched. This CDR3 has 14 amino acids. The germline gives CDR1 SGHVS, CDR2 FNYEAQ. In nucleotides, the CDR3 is TGTGCCAGTAGCGGGAGTTTAGGTTACAATGAGCAGTTCTTC. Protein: CASSGSLGYNEQFF.